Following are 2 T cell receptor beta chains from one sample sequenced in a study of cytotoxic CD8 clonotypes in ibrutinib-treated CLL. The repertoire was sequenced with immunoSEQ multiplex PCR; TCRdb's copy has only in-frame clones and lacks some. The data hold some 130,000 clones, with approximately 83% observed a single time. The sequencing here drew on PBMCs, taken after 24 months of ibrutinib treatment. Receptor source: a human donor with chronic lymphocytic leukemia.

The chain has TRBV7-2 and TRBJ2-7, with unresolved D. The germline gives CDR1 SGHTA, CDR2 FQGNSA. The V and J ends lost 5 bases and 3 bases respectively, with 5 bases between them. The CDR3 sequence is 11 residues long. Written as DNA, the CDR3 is TGTGCCAGCAGCGCCTACTACGAGCAGTACTTC. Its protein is CASSAYYEQYF.

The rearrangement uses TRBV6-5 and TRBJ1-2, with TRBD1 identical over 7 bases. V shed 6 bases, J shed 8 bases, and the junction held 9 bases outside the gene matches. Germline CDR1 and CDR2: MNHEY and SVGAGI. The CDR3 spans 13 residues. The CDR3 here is CASSGRQGWGYTF. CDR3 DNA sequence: TGTGCCAGCAGCGGACGACAGGGTTGGGGCTACACCTTC.